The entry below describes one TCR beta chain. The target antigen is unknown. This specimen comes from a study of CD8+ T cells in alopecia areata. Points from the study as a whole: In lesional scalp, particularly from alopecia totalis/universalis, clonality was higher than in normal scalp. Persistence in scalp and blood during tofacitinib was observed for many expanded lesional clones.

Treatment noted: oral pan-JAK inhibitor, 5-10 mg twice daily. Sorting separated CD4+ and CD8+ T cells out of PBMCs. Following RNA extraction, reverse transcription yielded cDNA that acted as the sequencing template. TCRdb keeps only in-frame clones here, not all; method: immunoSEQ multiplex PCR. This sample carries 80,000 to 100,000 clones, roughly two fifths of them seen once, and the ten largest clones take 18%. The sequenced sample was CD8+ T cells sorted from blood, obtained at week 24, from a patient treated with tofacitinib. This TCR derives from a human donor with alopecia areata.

This chain's CDR3 is CSVEDRGRFNAGELFF. CDR3 DNA sequence: TGCAGCGTTGAAGACAGGGGGCGATTTAACGCCGGGGAGCTGTTTTTT. This rearrangement joins TRBV29-1 to TRBJ2-2; 8 bases are shared with TRBD1. Germline V gene lookup returns CDR1 SQVTM and CDR2 ANQGSEA. V trimming: 0 bases; J trimming: 6 bases; junction bases outside the gene matches: 9. This CDR3 contains 16 residues.